The T cell receptor (beta chain) under discussion was sequenced for a study of blood T cell repertoires in COVID-19. Study background: COVID-19 samples, acute and convalescent, were from the United States, Italy and Spain. The cDNA or gDNA used as material had been derived from T cells, B-cell-depleted T cells, or PBMCs.

Original methodology: The assay estimated nucleated cells by amplifying reference gene primers. Clones were read by immunoSEQ multiplex PCR, and TCRdb kept only the in-frame ones, dropping some. V and J calls plus clone size are reproduced from that table; the DNA served to infer D and trimming. The sample yields roughly 140,000 clones, about 83% seen once. CDR1 is LNHDA and CDR2 is SQIVND in the germline V gene (reference sequence). Trimming took 4 bases from V and 6 from J, leaving 13 bases between them. The CDR3 has 14 amino acids. The chain employs TRBV19 and TRBJ1-5, with D perhaps matching TRBD1 (5 bases). The material sequenced was peripheral blood. The TCR comes from a woman between 40 and 50 years old with acute or convalescent COVID-19. The CDR3: CASSNEGRGQPQHF. In DNA form, the CDR3 reads TGTGCCAGTAGTAACGAGGGGAGGGGTCAGCCCCAGCATTTT.